This TCR beta chain comes out of a study of blood T cell repertoires in COVID-19. Overall study: COVID-19 samples, acute and convalescent, were from the United States, Italy and Spain. PBMCs, B-cell-depleted T cells, or T cells were the source of the cDNA or gDNA that made up the material.

As to this clone: One end of the junction varies from germline; a read error may be responsible.

Original processing notes: The assay estimated nucleated cells by amplifying reference gene primers. Clones were sequenced by immunoSEQ multiplex PCR, and TCRdb holds only the in-frame ones, with some missing. The D gene and trimming were derived from the DNA, and the V and J assignments and clone size from that table. The sample includes 400,000 to 500,000 clones, approximately 90% of them seen just once. Germline CDR1 LNHDA, CDR2 SQIVND (reference sequence). CDR3 length equals 15 residues. The receptor was derived from a middle-aged woman who had recovered from COVID-19. The genes are TRBV19 and TRBJ2-7; 13 nucleotides agree with TRBD2. Material: PBMCs or T cells enriched from blood (not recorded which). The CDR3 sequence: CASTELAGGTYAQYF. The CDR3 DNA follows: TGTGCCAGTACCGAACTAGCGGGAGGGACATACGCGCAGTACTTC.